This TCR beta chain was identified in a study of shared T cell receptors in the human thymus. Some clones are missing from TCRdb's copy, which holds only in-frame ones; the method was immunoSEQ multiplex PCR. The sample holds more than 550,000 clones, 70% to 90% seen once. V lost 0 bases, J lost 8 bases, and 16 bases lay in between. The germline V gene encodes CDR1 MDHEN and CDR2 SYDVKM. The CDR3 has 16 amino acids. These same data were also listed under a study on human thymus T cells. That investigation notes: Resected material from corrective heart surgery provided the thymus tissue analysed. Thymic and blood repertoires appeared to carry a bias in their V and J gene usage. Related reports documented highly overlapping thymic repertoires among unrelated individuals.

This receptor was identified in a girl less than two years old with a congenital heart defect. The chain employs TRBV28 and TRBJ1-4, with D possibly TRBD1 on 6 matching bases. Sequencing was carried out using thymocytes. The CDR3 protein is CASSLCVGGAKEKLFF. The CDR3 DNA reads as TGTGCCAGCAGTTTATGCGTCGGGGGGGCAAAGGAAAAACTGTTTTTT.